Listed below are T cell receptor beta chains from one sample, sequenced in a study of human T cells and chemical hapten exposure. A single record per CDR3 protein comes from TCRdb applying MiXCR to the RACE reads. Of roughly 24,000 distinct CDR3 sequences detected, over 9% appear once; the ten largest clones hold 6.6%. The material was whole blood, obtained in connection with sensitization to the hapten diphenylcyclopropenone (DPC). Source of these receptors: a man aged 30 to 39 with alopecia areata. Some clones in this sample may be carry-over from other donors' samples. CDR3s include the opening cysteine and the closing phenylalanine or tryptophan. Fields, in order: D gene, J gene, clone size, V gene, CDR3 protein, CDR3 DNA. A D gene is named only where the DNA matches it firmly. Expanded clones get a size class; other rows say once, few or many, or leave the size out.

D gene: -; J gene: TRBJ2-4; clone size: -; V gene: TRBV7-2; CDR3 protein: CASSLEGFPAKNIQYF; CDR3 DNA: TGTGCCAGCAGCTTAGAGGGCTTCCCAGCCAAAAACATTCAGTACTTC
D gene: -; J gene: TRBJ2-1; clone size: many; V gene: TRBV11-2; CDR3 protein: CASSLDPDSNEQFF; CDR3 DNA: TGTGCCAGCAGCTTAGATCCGGACAGCAATGAGCAGTTCTTC
D gene: -; J gene: TRBJ1-3; clone size: many; V gene: TRBV6-5; CDR3 protein: CASSRQVSGNTIYF; CDR3 DNA: TGTGCCAGCAGTCGACAGGTTTCTGGAAACACCATATATTTT
D gene: TRBD1; J gene: TRBJ1-1; clone size: few; V gene: TRBV6-1; CDR3 protein: CASSEAPDRANTEAFF; CDR3 DNA: TGTGCCAGCAGTGAAGCGCCCGACAGGGCGAACACTGAAGCTTTCTTT
D gene: TRBD1; J gene: TRBJ1-5; clone size: few; V gene: TRBV6-2/TRBV6-3; CDR3 protein: CASAIATGGGRQPQHF; CDR3 DNA: TGTGCCAGCGCCATCGCTACAGGGGGCGGACGGCAGCCCCAGCATTTT
D gene: -; J gene: TRBJ2-7; clone size: -; V gene: TRBV10-1; CDR3 protein: CASSEQGGSEQYF; CDR3 DNA: TGCGCCAGCAGTGAACAGGGAGGCTCCGAGCAGTACTTC
D gene: TRBD2; J gene: TRBJ2-1; clone size: many; V gene: TRBV10-2; CDR3 protein: CASSLTSGGAGEQFF; CDR3 DNA: TGCGCCAGCAGCCTGACTAGCGGGGGGGCGGGTGAGCAGTTCTTC
D gene: -; J gene: TRBJ2-7; clone size: -; V gene: TRBV4-1; CDR3 protein: CASSQDSGSASYEQYF; CDR3 DNA: TGCGCCAGCAGCCAAGATTCGGGCAGTGCCTCCTACGAGCAGTACTTC
D gene: -; J gene: TRBJ1-1; clone size: many; V gene: TRBV4-2; CDR3 protein: CASSQIGMDSLNTEAFF; CDR3 DNA: TGTGCCAGCAGCCAAATCGGGATGGACTCACTGAACACTGAAGCTTTCTTT
D gene: TRBD2; J gene: TRBJ2-5; clone size: few; V gene: TRBV6-2/TRBV6-3; CDR3 protein: CASTSVRDYTQETQYF; CDR3 DNA: TGTGCCAGCACTTCAGTGAGGGACTACACACAAGAGACCCAGTACTTC
D gene: TRBD1; J gene: TRBJ1-1; clone size: -; V gene: TRBV29-1; CDR3 protein: CSVKRTGTNTEAFF; CDR3 DNA: TGCAGCGTTAAGAGGACAGGAACGAACACTGAAGCTTTCTTT
D gene: -; J gene: TRBJ2-4; clone size: -; V gene: TRBV14; CDR3 protein: CASSQLGPPNIQYF; CDR3 DNA: TGTGCCAGCAGCCAACTCGGCCCCCCAAACATTCAGTACTTC
D gene: -; J gene: TRBJ2-1; clone size: many; V gene: TRBV29-1; CDR3 protein: CSVEDQGLAEFF; CDR3 DNA: TGCAGCGTTGAAGATCAGGGGCTAGCGGAGTTCTTC
D gene: -; J gene: TRBJ1-4; clone size: many; V gene: TRBV4-3; CDR3 protein: CASSQDKLAGDVITNEKLFF; CDR3 DNA: TGCGCCAGCAGCCAAGATAAATTGGCAGGGGATGTGATAACTAATGAAAAACTGTTTTTT
D gene: TRBD2; J gene: TRBJ2-1; clone size: many; V gene: TRBV3-1; CDR3 protein: CASSLSGGAGNEQFF; CDR3 DNA: TGTGCCAGCAGCCTTAGCGGGGGGGCTGGCAATGAGCAGTTCTTC
D gene: -; J gene: TRBJ1-1; clone size: many; V gene: TRBV30; CDR3 protein: CAWSVSGEAFF; CDR3 DNA: TGTGCCTGGAGTGTGTCCGGAGAAGCTTTCTTT
D gene: -; J gene: TRBJ1-1; clone size: medium-sized; V gene: TRBV19; CDR3 protein: CATLGWGAEAFF; CDR3 DNA: TGTGCCACCCTAGGGTGGGGGGCTGAAGCTTTCTTT
D gene: TRBD1; J gene: TRBJ1-5; clone size: few; V gene: TRBV12-5; CDR3 protein: CASGPDRASNQPQHF; CDR3 DNA: TGTGCTAGTGGCCCCGACAGGGCTAGCAATCAGCCCCAGCATTTT
D gene: -; J gene: TRBJ2-7; clone size: many; V gene: TRBV7-6; CDR3 protein: CASSSERLVGEQYF; CDR3 DNA: TGTGCCAGCAGCTCGGAGCGACTAGTAGGCGAGCAGTACTTC
D gene: TRBD2; J gene: TRBJ2-1; clone size: many; V gene: TRBV3-1; CDR3 protein: CASSPGGDWYNEQFF; CDR3 DNA: TGTGCCAGCAGTCCTGGGGGGGATTGGTACAATGAGCAGTTCTTC
D gene: -; J gene: TRBJ2-2; clone size: few; V gene: TRBV11-3; CDR3 protein: CASSLIKGETGELFF; CDR3 DNA: TGTGCCAGCAGCTTAATAAAGGGGGAAACCGGGGAGCTGTTTTTT
D gene: -; J gene: TRBJ1-1; clone size: -; V gene: TRBV30; CDR3 protein: CAWRRGARTEAFF; CDR3 DNA: TGTGCCTGGAGAAGAGGGGCTCGTACTGAAGCTTTCTTT
D gene: -; J gene: TRBJ2-7; clone size: -; V gene: TRBV14; CDR3 protein: CASSPGYEQYF; CDR3 DNA: TGTGCCAGCAGCCCGGGATACGAGCAGTACTTC
D gene: -; J gene: TRBJ1-1; clone size: -; V gene: TRBV14; CDR3 protein: CASSQVGDTEAFF; CDR3 DNA: TGTGCCAGCAGCCAAGTTGGGGATACTGAAGCTTTCTTT
D gene: TRBD2; J gene: TRBJ2-1; clone size: many; V gene: TRBV6-5; CDR3 protein: CASSTSGNEQFF; CDR3 DNA: TGTGCCAGCAGCACTAGCGGCAATGAGCAGTTCTTC
D gene: -; J gene: TRBJ2-7; clone size: -; V gene: TRBV19; CDR3 protein: CASRSRSGEQYF; CDR3 DNA: TGTGCCAGTAGATCCCGGTCTGGGGAGCAGTACTTC
D gene: -; J gene: TRBJ2-1; clone size: many; V gene: TRBV11-3; CDR3 protein: CASSLVWTVDGNEQFF; CDR3 DNA: TGTGCCAGCAGCTTAGTATGGACAGTTGACGGCAATGAGCAGTTCTTC
D gene: -; J gene: TRBJ2-1; clone size: many; V gene: TRBV6-5; CDR3 protein: CASSYSTGAMGNEQFF; CDR3 DNA: TGTGCCAGCAGTTACTCGACGGGGGCGATGGGGAATGAGCAGTTCTTC
D gene: -; J gene: TRBJ2-3; clone size: few; V gene: TRBV4-3; CDR3 protein: CASSQGSENTDTQYF; CDR3 DNA: TGCGCCAGCAGCCAAGGATCTGAAAACACAGATACGCAGTATTTT
D gene: -; J gene: TRBJ1-1; clone size: many; V gene: TRBV29-1; CDR3 protein: CSVPVGGAFF; CDR3 DNA: TGCAGCGTACCGGTCGGGGGAGCTTTCTTT
D gene: TRBD2; J gene: TRBJ2-5; clone size: -; V gene: TRBV10-3; CDR3 protein: CAISPGLAGAEVETQYF; CDR3 DNA: TGTGCCATCAGTCCGGGACTAGCGGGGGCCGAGGTTGAGACCCAGTACTTC
D gene: -; J gene: TRBJ2-3; clone size: -; V gene: TRBV20-1; CDR3 protein: CSAIVSPGTDTQYF; CDR3 DNA: TGCAGTGCTATTGTCTCTCCTGGCACAGATACGCAGTATTTT
D gene: -; J gene: TRBJ2-1; clone size: medium-sized; V gene: TRBV29-1; CDR3 protein: CSVERDSSYNEQFF; CDR3 DNA: TGCAGCGTTGAAAGGGACTCCTCCTACAATGAGCAGTTCTTC
D gene: TRBD2; J gene: TRBJ2-1; clone size: many; V gene: TRBV2; CDR3 protein: CASSESTSVGHEQFF; CDR3 DNA: TGTGCCAGCAGTGAAAGCACTAGCGTTGGTCATGAGCAGTTCTTC
D gene: TRBD1; J gene: TRBJ2-3; clone size: -; V gene: TRBV3-1; CDR3 protein: CASSTRQGTSGDTQYF; CDR3 DNA: TGTGCCAGCAGCACGCGACAGGGGACGAGTGGAGATACGCAGTATTTT
D gene: -; J gene: TRBJ2-4; clone size: many; V gene: TRBV7-2; CDR3 protein: CASSPPGTTKNIQYF; CDR3 DNA: TGTGCCAGCAGCCCCCCCGGGACAACTAAAAACATTCAGTACTTC
D gene: -; J gene: TRBJ2-3; clone size: many; V gene: TRBV24-1; CDR3 protein: CATSDPHGTRDTQYF; CDR3 DNA: TGTGCCACCAGTGATCCCCACGGGACGAGGGATACGCAGTATTTT
D gene: -; J gene: TRBJ2-6; clone size: many; V gene: TRBV4-3; CDR3 protein: CASSQKGDVTGANVLTF; CDR3 DNA: TGCGCCAGCAGCCAAAAGGGGGACGTTACTGGGGCCAACGTCCTGACTTTC
D gene: TRBD2; J gene: TRBJ2-5; clone size: few; V gene: TRBV6-2/TRBV6-3; CDR3 protein: CASSPGLAGGQETQYF; CDR3 DNA: TGTGCCAGCAGCCCCGGACTAGCGGGAGGTCAAGAGACCCAGTACTTC
D gene: TRBD1; J gene: TRBJ2-5; clone size: few; V gene: TRBV29-1; CDR3 protein: CSVFRGLDQETQYF; CDR3 DNA: TGCAGCGTCTTCAGGGGGCTTGACCAAGAGACCCAGTACTTC
D gene: -; J gene: TRBJ2-3; clone size: many; V gene: TRBV7-6; CDR3 protein: CASSLVGGEDTQYF; CDR3 DNA: TGTGCCAGCAGCTTAGTTGGAGGTGAAGATACGCAGTATTTT
D gene: TRBD1; J gene: TRBJ1-5; clone size: many; V gene: TRBV20-1; CDR3 protein: CSASGQGPQPQHF; CDR3 DNA: TGCAGTGCCAGTGGACAGGGGCCGCAGCCCCAGCATTTT
D gene: TRBD1; J gene: TRBJ2-1; clone size: many; V gene: TRBV28; CDR3 protein: CASSLGGQGFVNEQFF; CDR3 DNA: TGTGCCAGCAGTTTAGGAGGACAGGGGTTTGTCAATGAGCAGTTCTTC
D gene: -; J gene: TRBJ1-2; clone size: many; V gene: TRBV18; CDR3 protein: CASSSYNPRAVAYGYTF; CDR3 DNA: TGTGCCAGCTCATCATACAACCCCCGAGCGGTCGCCTATGGCTACACCTTC
D gene: -; J gene: TRBJ1-1; clone size: many; V gene: TRBV5-5; CDR3 protein: CASRLLPTGMTEAFF; CDR3 DNA: TGTGCCAGCAGACTTTTACCCACAGGGATGACTGAAGCTTTCTTT
D gene: -; J gene: TRBJ1-5; clone size: -; V gene: TRBV19; CDR3 protein: CASRGNRANQPQHF; CDR3 DNA: TGTGCCAGCCGAGGGAACAGGGCTAATCAGCCCCAGCATTTT
D gene: TRBD2; J gene: TRBJ2-3; clone size: many; V gene: TRBV30; CDR3 protein: CAWVQPPGLAGGSTDTQYF; CDR3 DNA: TGTGCCTGGGTTCAACCACCGGGACTAGCGGGGGGAAGCACAGATACGCAGTATTTT
D gene: -; J gene: TRBJ2-2; clone size: many; V gene: TRBV6-6; CDR3 protein: CASSGGVAGELFF; CDR3 DNA: TGTGCCAGCAGTGGTGGGGTCGCCGGGGAGCTGTTTTTT
D gene: TRBD2; J gene: TRBJ2-3; clone size: many; V gene: TRBV18; CDR3 protein: CASSPVPGTSGRADTQYF; CDR3 DNA: TGTGCCAGCTCACCTGTACCCGGGACTAGCGGGAGGGCAGATACGCAGTATTTT